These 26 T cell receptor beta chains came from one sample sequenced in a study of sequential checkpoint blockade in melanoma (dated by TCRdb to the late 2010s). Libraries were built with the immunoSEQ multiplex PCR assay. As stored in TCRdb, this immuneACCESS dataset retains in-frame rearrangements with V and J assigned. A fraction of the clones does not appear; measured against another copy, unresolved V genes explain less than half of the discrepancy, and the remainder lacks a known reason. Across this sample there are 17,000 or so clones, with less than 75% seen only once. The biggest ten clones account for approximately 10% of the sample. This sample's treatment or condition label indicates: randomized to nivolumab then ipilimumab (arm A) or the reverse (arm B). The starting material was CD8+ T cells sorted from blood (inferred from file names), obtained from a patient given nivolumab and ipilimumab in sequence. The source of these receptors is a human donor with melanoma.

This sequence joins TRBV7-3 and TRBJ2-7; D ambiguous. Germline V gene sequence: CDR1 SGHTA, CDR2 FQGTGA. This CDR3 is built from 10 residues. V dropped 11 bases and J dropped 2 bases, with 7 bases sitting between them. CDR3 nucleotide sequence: TGTGCCTGTAAGCCCTACGAGCAGTACTTC. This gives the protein CACKPYEQYF.

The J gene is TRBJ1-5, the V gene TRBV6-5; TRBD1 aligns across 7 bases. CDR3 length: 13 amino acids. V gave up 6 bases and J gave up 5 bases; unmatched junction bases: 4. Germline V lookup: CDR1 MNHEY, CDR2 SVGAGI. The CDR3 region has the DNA TGTGCCAGCAGCCAAGGGGGCCATCAGCCCCAGCATTTT. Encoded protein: CASSQGGHQPQHF.

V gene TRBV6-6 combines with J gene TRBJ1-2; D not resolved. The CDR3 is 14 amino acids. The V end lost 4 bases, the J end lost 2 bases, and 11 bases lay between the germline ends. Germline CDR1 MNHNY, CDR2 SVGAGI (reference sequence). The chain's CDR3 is CASSFSQSNYGYTF. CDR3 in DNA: TGTGCCAGCAGTTTCTCTCAGTCCAACTATGGCTACACCTTC.

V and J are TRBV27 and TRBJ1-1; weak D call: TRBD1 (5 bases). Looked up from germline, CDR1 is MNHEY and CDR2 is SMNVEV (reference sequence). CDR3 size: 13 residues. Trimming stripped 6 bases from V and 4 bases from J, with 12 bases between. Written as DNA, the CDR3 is TGTGCCAGCAGCTACAGGAGTCTCACTGAAGCTTTCTTT. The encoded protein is CASSYRSLTEAFF.

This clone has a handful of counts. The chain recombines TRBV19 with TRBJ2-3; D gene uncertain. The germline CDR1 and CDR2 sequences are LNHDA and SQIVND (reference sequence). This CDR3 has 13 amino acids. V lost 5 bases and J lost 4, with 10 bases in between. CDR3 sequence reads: CASSLVGADTQYF. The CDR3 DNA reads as TGTGCCAGTAGTCTAGTGGGCGCAGATACGCAGTATTTT.

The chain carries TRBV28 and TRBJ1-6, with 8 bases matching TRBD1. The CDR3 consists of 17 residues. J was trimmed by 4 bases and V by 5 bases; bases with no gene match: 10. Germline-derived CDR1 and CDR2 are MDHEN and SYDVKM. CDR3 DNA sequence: TGTGCCAGCAGTCCCCTATCGGACAGGGCTTATAATTCACCCCTCCACTTT. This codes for CASSPLSDRAYNSPLHF.

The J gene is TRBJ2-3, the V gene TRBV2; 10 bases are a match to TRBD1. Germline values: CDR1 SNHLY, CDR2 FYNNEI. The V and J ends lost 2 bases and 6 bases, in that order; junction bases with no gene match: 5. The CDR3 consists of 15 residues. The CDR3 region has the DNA TGTGCCAGCAGTGAACGGGGACAGGGGCCGGATACGCAGTATTTT. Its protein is CASSERGQGPDTQYF.

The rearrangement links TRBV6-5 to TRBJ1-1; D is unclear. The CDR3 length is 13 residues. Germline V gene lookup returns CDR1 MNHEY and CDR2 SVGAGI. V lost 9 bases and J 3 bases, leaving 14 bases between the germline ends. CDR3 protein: CASSLSMYTEAFF. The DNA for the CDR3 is TGTGCCAGTTCGTTGAGTATGTACACTGAAGCTTTCTTT.

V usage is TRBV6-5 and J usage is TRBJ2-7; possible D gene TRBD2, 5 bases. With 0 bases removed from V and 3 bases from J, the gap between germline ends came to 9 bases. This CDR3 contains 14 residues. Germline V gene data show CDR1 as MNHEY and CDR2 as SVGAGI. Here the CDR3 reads CASSYSRDGYEQYF. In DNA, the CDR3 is TGTGCCAGCAGTTACTCGAGGGATGGCTACGAGCAGTACTTC.

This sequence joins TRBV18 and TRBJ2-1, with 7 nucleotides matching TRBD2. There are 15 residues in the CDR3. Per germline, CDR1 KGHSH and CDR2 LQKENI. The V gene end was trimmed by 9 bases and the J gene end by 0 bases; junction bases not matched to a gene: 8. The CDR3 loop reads CASSLGGGSYNEQFF. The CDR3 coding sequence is TGTGCCAGTTCCCTCGGCGGGGGCTCCTACAATGAGCAGTTCTTC.

The CDR3 is CASFPQGNTDTQYF. CDR3 coding DNA: TGTGCCAGCTTCCCCCAGGGGAACACAGATACGCAGTATTTT. The chain recombines TRBV6-5 with TRBJ2-3; D perhaps matches TRBD1 (6 bases). The CDR3 runs 14 residues. Trimming removed 8 bases at V and 2 bases at J, with 14 bases between. The V gene's germline CDR1 is MNHEY and CDR2 SVGAGI.

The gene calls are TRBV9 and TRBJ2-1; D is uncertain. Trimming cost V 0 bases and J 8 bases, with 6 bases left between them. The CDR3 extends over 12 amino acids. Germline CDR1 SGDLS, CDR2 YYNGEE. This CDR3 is CASSVATDEQFF. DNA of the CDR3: TGTGCCAGCAGCGTAGCTACGGATGAGCAGTTCTTC.

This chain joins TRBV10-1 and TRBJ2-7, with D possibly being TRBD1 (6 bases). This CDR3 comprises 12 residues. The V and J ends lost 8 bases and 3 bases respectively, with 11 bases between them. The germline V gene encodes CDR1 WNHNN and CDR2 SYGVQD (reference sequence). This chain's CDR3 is CASGQGGYEQYF. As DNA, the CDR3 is TGCGCCAGCGGCCAAGGGGGCTACGAGCAGTACTTC.

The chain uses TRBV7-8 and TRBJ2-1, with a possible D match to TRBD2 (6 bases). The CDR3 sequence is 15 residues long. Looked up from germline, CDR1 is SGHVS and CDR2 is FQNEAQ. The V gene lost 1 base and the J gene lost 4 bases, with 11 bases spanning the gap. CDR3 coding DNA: TGTGCCAGCAGCTTAGTGGGGGGTAGTTACAATGAGCAGTTCTTC. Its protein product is CASSLVGGSYNEQFF.

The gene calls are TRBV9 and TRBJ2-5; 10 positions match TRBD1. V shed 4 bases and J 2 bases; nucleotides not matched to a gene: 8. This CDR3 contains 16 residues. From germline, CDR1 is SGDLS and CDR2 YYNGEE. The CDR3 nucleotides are TGTGCCAGCAGCCTATATGGGACAGGGGTGCAAGAGACCCAGTACTTC. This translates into CASSLYGTGVQETQYF.

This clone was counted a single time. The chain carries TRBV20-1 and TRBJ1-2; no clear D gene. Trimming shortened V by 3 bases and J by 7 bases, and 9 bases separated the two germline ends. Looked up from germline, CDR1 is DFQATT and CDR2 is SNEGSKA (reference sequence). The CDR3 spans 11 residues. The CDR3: CSARGGVGYTF. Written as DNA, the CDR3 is TGCAGTGCTAGGGGCGGGGTTGGCTACACCTTC.

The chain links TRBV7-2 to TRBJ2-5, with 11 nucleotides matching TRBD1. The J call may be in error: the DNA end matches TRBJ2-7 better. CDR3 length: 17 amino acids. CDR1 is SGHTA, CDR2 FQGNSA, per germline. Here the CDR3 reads CASSLKGTGTGGYEQYF. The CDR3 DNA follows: TGTGCCAGCAGCTTAAAGGGGACCGGGACAGGGGGCTACGAGCAGTACTTC.

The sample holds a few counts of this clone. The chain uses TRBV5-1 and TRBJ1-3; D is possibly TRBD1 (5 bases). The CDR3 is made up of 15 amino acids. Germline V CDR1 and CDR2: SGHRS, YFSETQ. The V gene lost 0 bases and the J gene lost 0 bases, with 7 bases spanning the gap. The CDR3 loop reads CASSLAQGSGNTIYF. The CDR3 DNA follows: TGCGCCAGCAGCTTGGCGCAGGGCTCTGGAAACACCATATATTTT.

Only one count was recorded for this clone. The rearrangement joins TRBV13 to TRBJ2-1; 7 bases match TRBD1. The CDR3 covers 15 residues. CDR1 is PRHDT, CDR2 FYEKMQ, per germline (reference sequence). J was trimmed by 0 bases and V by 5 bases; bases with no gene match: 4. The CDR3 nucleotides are TGTGCCAGCAGCCCTGACAGGGACTCCTACAATGAGCAGTTCTTC. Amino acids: CASSPDRDSYNEQFF.

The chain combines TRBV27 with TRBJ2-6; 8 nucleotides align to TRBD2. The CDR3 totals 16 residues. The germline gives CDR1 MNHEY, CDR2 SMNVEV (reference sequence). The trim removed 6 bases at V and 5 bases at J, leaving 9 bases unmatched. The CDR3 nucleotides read TGTGCCAGCAGACCGGGAGGGGGACTCTGGGCCAACGTCCTGACTTTC. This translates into CASRPGGGLWANVLTF.

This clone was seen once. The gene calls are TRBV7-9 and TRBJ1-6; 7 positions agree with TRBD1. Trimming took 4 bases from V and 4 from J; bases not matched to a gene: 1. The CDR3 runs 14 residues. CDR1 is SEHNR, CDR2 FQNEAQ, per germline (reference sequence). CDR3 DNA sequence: TGTGCCAGCAGCTCGACAGGGTATAATTCACCCCTCCACTTT. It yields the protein CASSSTGYNSPLHF.

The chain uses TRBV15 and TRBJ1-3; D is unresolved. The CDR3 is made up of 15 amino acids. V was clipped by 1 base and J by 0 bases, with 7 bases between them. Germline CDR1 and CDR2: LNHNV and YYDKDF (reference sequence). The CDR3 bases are TGTGCCACCAGCAGAGTGTACGGCTCTGGAAACACCATATATTTT. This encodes CATSRVYGSGNTIYF.

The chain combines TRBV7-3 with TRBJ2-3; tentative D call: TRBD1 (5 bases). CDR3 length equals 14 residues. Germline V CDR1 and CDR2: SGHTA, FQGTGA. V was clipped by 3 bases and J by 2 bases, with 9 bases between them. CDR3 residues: CASSLAGYTDTQYF. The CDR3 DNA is TGTGCCAGCAGCTTGGCAGGGTACACAGATACGCAGTATTTT.

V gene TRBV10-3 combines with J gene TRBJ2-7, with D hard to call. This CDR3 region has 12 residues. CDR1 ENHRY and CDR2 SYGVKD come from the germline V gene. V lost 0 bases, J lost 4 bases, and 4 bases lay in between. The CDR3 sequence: CAISESAYEQYF. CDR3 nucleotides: TGTGCCATCAGTGAGTCGGCTTACGAGCAGTACTTC.

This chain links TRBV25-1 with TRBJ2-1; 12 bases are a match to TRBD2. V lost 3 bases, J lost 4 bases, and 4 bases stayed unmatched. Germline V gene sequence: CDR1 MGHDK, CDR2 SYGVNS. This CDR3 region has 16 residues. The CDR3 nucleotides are TGTGCCAGCAGTGAGGCGGGACTAGCGGGTTACAATGAGCAGTTCTTC. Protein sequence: CASSEAGLAGYNEQFF.

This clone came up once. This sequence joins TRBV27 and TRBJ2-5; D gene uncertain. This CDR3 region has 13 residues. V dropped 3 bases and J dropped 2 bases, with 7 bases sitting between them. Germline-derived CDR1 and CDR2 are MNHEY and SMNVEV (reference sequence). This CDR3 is CASSFVSQETQYF. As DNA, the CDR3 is TGTGCCAGCAGTTTTGTTTCTCAAGAGACCCAGTACTTC.